Each of the 22 T cell receptor beta chains below was sequenced from the same sample in a study of cytomegalovirus exposure and HLA in healthy donors. A multiplex PCR was run with 60 Vbeta primers and 13 Jbeta primers. Here immunoSEQ multiplex PCR was the method, and the copy in TCRdb shows in-frame clones only, minus some. The sample records about 180,000 clones, approximately 84% being singletons. The sample comprised PBMCs. Source of these receptors: a woman aged 45-65 years in good health and CMV-seropositive.

The chain combines TRBV6-6 with TRBJ1-6; a possible D gene is TRBD1 (6 bases). The germline CDR1 and CDR2 sequences are MNHNY and SVGAGI (reference sequence). With 2 bases removed from V and 7 bases from J, the gap between germline ends came to 9 bases. This CDR3 contains 14 residues. The CDR3 loop is CASSYQGMNSPLHF. The CDR3 coding sequence is TGTGCCAGCAGTTACCAGGGGATGAATTCACCCCTCCACTTT.

The chain combines TRBV11-3 with TRBJ2-5, with 12 positions matching TRBD2. CDR3 size: 17 residues. The V gene end was trimmed by 1 base and the J gene end by 0 bases; junction bases not matched to a gene: 3. Germline values: CDR1 SGHNT, CDR2 YENEEA. CDR3 amino acids: CASSLAGLAGHQETQYF. In DNA form, the CDR3 reads TGTGCCAGCAGCTTAGCAGGACTAGCGGGGCACCAAGAGACCCAGTACTTC.

This sequence joins TRBV7-9 and TRBJ1-1, with 7 bases identical to TRBD1. There are 16 residues in the CDR3. The V gene's germline CDR1 is SEHNR and CDR2 FQNEAQ (reference sequence). The V segment lost 0 bases and the J segment 5 bases; nucleotides outside the gene matches: 9. The CDR3 loop is CASSLALRGGRTEAFF. CDR3 coding DNA: TGTGCCAGCAGCTTAGCGCTTAGAGGGGGCAGGACTGAAGCTTTCTTT.

The chain has TRBV19 and TRBJ1-2, with D uncertain. The V gene's germline CDR1 is LNHDA and CDR2 SQIVND (reference sequence). CDR3 length: 12 amino acids. Trimming removed 3 bases from V and 1 base from J, with 3 bases in between. The CDR3 region has the DNA TGTGCCAGTAGTATCCATAACTATGGCTACACCTTC. Translated, it gives CASSIHNYGYTF.

This clone was detected only a few times. The rearrangement uses TRBV5-1 and TRBJ1-2, with D possibly matching TRBD1 (6 bases). The CDR3 has 14 residues. Looked up from germline, CDR1 is SGHRS and CDR2 is YFSETQ. V was shortened by 0 bases and J by 3 bases, with 9 bases between the two germline ends. CDR3 nucleotides: TGCGCCAGCAGCTTGGCAGGGGACGACTATGGCTACACCTTC. As protein: CASSLAGDDYGYTF.

J is TRBJ1-2 and V is TRBV9; TRBD1 agrees at 8 bases. V was pared by 0 bases and J by 4 bases, with 2 bases of the junction left unmatched. Germline V lookup: CDR1 SGDLS, CDR2 YYNGEE. The CDR3 contains 14 residues. This CDR3 is CASSVDGQGYGYTF. The DNA for the CDR3 is TGTGCCAGCAGCGTAGATGGACAGGGCTATGGCTACACCTTC.

The chain combines TRBV5-1 with TRBJ2-3; 7 positions match TRBD2. Germline V gene lookup returns CDR1 SGHRS and CDR2 YFSETQ. This CDR3 has 15 residues. The V gene end was trimmed by 4 bases and the J gene end by 2 bases; junction bases not matched to a gene: 7. The CDR3 DNA sequence: TGCGCCAGCAGCCGCTCTAGCGGCCACACAGATACGCAGTATTTT. Its protein product is CASSRSSGHTDTQYF.

The V gene is TRBV28, the J gene TRBJ2-5; 10 bases map to TRBD2. CDR1 MDHEN and CDR2 SYDVKM come from the germline V gene. Trimming removed 6 bases from V and 5 bases from J; junction bases left unmatched: 9. This CDR3 region has 15 residues. In nucleotides, the CDR3 is TGTGCCAGCAGCTCTCCTAGCGGGAGTGCGGAGACCCAGTACTTC. Translating it yields CASSSPSGSAETQYF.

This sequence joins TRBV19 and TRBJ2-3; a weak D match, TRBD1 (5 bases). Germline V gene lookup returns CDR1 LNHDA and CDR2 SQIVND (reference sequence). CDR3 size: 16 residues. Trimming removed 0 bases from V and 3 bases from J, with 13 bases in between. CDR3: CASSIEAGPSTDTQYF. DNA for the CDR3: TGTGCCAGTAGTATAGAGGCAGGGCCATCTACAGATACGCAGTATTTT.

The J gene is TRBJ1-2, the V gene TRBV30; possible D gene TRBD1, 6 bases. Between the trimmed V and J ends, which lost 2 bases and 4 bases, there was a span of 14 bases. Germline V gives CDR1 GTSNPN, CDR2 SVGIG (reference sequence). The CDR3 covers 14 residues. CDR3 protein: CAWSLRGAGYGYTF. DNA of the CDR3: TGTGCCTGGAGTCTCAGGGGCGCTGGCTATGGCTACACCTTC.

This chain uses TRBV2 with TRBJ2-5; tentative D call: TRBD1 (6 bases). V lost 6 bases and J 3 bases, leaving 11 bases between the germline ends. Germline CDR1 is SNHLY and CDR2 is FYNNEI. This CDR3 spans 13 amino acids. The DNA of the CDR3 is TGTGCCAGCAGGCCCACAGGGAAAGAGACCCAGTACTTC. Its translation: CASRPTGKETQYF.

This chain links TRBV4-3 with TRBJ1-1; D is undetermined. There are 14 residues in the CDR3. Looked up from germline, CDR1 is LGHNA and CDR2 is YSLEER. The V gene lost 4 bases and the J gene lost 5 bases, with 14 bases spanning the gap. Here the CDR3 DNA reads TGCGCCAGCAGCCGAGGAGGGTCGGGAACTGAAGCTTTCTTT. Its protein product is CASSRGGSGTEAFF.

The chain joins TRBV7-2 to TRBJ1-2; 8 bases agree with TRBD1. Germline CDR1 reads SGHTA; CDR2 reads FQGNSA. V gave up 5 bases and J gave up 1 base; unmatched junction bases: 12. This CDR3 spans 17 amino acids. CDR3 sequence (DNA): TGTGCCAGCAGCGAGGGGGGGACAGGATTTTTTAACTATGGCTACACCTTC. Protein sequence: CASSEGGTGFFNYGYTF.

V is TRBV6-1 and J is TRBJ2-1; tentatively, D is TRBD2 (5 bases). The length of the CDR3 is 16 residues. Germline V gives CDR1 MNHNS, CDR2 SASEGT. V dropped 4 bases and J dropped 4 bases, with 17 bases sitting between them. In DNA, the CDR3 is TGTGCCAGCAGTGGGGCTCCGGGGTCGGGGTACAATGAGCAGTTCTTC. Translating it yields CASSGAPGSGYNEQFF.

V and J are TRBV28 and TRBJ2-7; 8 bases are a match to TRBD2. With 5 bases clipped from V and 3 bases from J, the junction kept 18 bases outside the gene matches. Germline CDR1 and CDR2: MDHEN and SYDVKM. The CDR3 loop spans 18 amino acids. CDR3 DNA: TGTGCCAGCAGTCCGTACCCAATCCCGGGGGGGGAGAACTACGAGCAGTACTTC. It specifies CASSPYPIPGGENYEQYF. The variable domain in full, completed from reference TRBV28 and TRBJ2-7, reads DVKVTQSSRYLVKRTGEKVFLECVQDMDHENMFWYRQDPGLGLRLIYFSYDVKMKEKGDIPEGYSVSREKKERFSLILESASTNQTSMYLCASSPYPIPGGENYEQYFGPGTRLTVT.

This clone was counted between two and nine times. The rearrangement links TRBV11-2 to TRBJ2-6; tentatively, D is TRBD2 (6 bases). The CDR3 runs to 15 residues. Deletions cut 3 bases from V and 0 bases from J, with 6 bases between. CDR1 is SGHAT and CDR2 is FQNNGV in the germline V gene. CDR3 in DNA: TGTGCCAGCAGCTTCGGGGGCTCTGGGGCCAACGTCCTGACTTTC. This encodes CASSFGGSGANVLTF.

The gene calls are TRBV5-1 and TRBJ2-5; tentative D call: TRBD1 (5 bases). Germline CDR1 reads SGHRS; CDR2 reads YFSETQ. The CDR3 is 13 residues long. V lost 0 bases to trimming and J lost 5 bases, with 8 bases between them. The chain's CDR3 is CASSLAAGETQYF. The CDR3 DNA reads as TGCGCCAGCAGCTTGGCGGCAGGGGAGACCCAGTACTTC.

CDR3 sequence reads: CASSSTGTGPNTEAFF. The CDR3 DNA reads TGTGCCAGCAGTTCCACCGGGACAGGACCTAACACTGAAGCTTTCTTT. The V gene is TRBV28, the J gene TRBJ1-1, with 8 positions matching TRBD1. The CDR3 consists of 16 residues. J gave up 2 bases and V 4 bases, and 9 bases lay outside the gene matches. Germline V gene sequence: CDR1 MDHEN, CDR2 SYDVKM.

V and J are TRBV6-5 and TRBJ2-1; TRBD1 agrees at 10 bases. This CDR3 region has 15 residues. In germline, CDR1 is MNHEY, CDR2 SVGAGI. The J segment lost 7 bases and the V segment lost 1 base, leaving 4 bases of the junction unmatched. The CDR3 DNA sequence: TGTGCCAGCAGTTACTGGGGGACAGGGGAAAATGAGCAGTTCTTC. Translating it yields CASSYWGTGENEQFF.

The chain is built from TRBV5-6 and TRBJ2-3; 12 bases align to TRBD1. CDR1 is SGHDT and CDR2 is YYEEEE in the germline V gene. V shed 5 bases, J shed 2 bases, and the junction held 6 bases outside the gene matches. CDR3 length: 16 amino acids. CDR3: CASSSPGQGATDTQYF. The CDR3 region has the DNA TGTGCCAGCAGTTCTCCGGGACAGGGGGCCACAGATACGCAGTATTTT.

The chain uses TRBV5-4 and TRBJ1-2; TRBD1 matches at 8 bases. Germline CDR1 and CDR2: SGHNT and YYREEE (reference sequence). This CDR3 spans 13 amino acids. Losses at the gene ends were 4 bases for V and 5 bases for J; bases not matched to a gene: 4. The CDR3 reads CASSPTGDYGYTF. The CDR3 DNA is TGTGCCAGCAGCCCGACAGGGGATTATGGCTACACCTTC.

The genes are TRBV7-2 and TRBJ2-2; TRBD1 matches 12 bases. Germline V gene sequence: CDR1 SGHTA, CDR2 FQGNSA. After removal of 1 base from V and 6 bases from J, the junction contained 3 bases not matched to a gene. This CDR3 has 16 amino acids. CDR3 DNA: TGTGCCAGCAGCTTAGTCGGGACAGGGGGCTCCGGGGAGCTGTTTTTT. Translated, it gives CASSLVGTGGSGELFF.